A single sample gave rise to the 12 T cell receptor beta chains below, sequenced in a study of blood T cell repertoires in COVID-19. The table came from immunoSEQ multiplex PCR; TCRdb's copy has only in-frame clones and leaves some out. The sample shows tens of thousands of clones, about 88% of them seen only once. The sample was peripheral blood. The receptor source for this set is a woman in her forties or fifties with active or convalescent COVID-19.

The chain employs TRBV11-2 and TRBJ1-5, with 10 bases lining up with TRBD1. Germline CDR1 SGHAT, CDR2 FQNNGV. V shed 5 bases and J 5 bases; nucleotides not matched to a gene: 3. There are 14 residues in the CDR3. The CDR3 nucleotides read TGTGCCAGCAGCATCGGACAGGGGGATCAGCCCCAGCATTTT. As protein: CASSIGQGDQPQHF.

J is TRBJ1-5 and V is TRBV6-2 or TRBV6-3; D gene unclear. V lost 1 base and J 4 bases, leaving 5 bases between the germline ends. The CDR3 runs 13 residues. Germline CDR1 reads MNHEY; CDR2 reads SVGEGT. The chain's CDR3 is CASSYFTNQPQHF. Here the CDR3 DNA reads TGTGCCAGCAGTTACTTCACAAATCAGCCCCAGCATTTT.

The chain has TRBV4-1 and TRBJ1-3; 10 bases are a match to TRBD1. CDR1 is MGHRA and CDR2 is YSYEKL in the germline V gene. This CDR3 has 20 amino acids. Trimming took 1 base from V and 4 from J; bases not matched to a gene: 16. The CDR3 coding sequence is TGCGCCAGCAGCCAAGGGGGAACGGGACAGGGGCACGGTGGCGGAAACACCATATATTTT. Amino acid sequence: CASSQGGTGQGHGGGNTIYF.

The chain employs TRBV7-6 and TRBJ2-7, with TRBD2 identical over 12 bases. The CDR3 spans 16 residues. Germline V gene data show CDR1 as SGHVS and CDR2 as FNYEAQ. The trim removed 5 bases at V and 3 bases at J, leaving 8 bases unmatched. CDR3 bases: TGTGCCAGCAGCGCCCTGACTAGCGGGAGATTCTACGAGCAGTACTTC. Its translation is CASSALTSGRFYEQYF. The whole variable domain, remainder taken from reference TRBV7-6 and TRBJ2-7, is GAGVSQSPRYKVTKRGQDVALRCDPISGHVSLYWYRQALGQGPEFLTYFNYEAQQDKSGLPNDRFSAERPEGSISTLTIQRTEQRDSAMYRCASSALTSGRFYEQYFGPGTRLTVT.

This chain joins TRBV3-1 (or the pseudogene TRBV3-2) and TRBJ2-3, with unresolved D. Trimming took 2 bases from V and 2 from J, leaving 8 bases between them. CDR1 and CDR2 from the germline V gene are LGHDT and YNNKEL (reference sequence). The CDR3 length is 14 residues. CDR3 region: CASSQSLITDTQYF. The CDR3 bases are TGTGCCAGCAGCCAATCACTGATCACAGATACGCAGTATTTT.

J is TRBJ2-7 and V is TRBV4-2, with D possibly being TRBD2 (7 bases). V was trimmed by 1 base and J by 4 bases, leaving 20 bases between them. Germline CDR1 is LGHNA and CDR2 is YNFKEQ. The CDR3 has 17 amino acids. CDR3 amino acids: CASSQAVGGGNSYEQYF. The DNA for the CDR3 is TGTGCCAGCAGCCAAGCGGTAGGGGGAGGGAACTCTTACGAGCAGTACTTC.

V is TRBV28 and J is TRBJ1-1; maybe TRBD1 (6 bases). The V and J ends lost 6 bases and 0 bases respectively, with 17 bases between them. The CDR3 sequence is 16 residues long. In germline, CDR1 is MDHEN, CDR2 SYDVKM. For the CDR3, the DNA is TGTGCCAGCAGAGACAGGTCAACAGCCATGAACACTGAAGCTTTCTTT. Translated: CASRDRSTAMNTEAFF.

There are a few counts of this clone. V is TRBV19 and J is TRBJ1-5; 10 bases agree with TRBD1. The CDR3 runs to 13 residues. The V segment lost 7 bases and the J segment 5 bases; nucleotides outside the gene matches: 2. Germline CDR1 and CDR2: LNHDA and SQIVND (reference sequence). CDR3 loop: CASTGTGDQPQHF. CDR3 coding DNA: TGTGCCAGTACCGGGACAGGGGATCAGCCCCAGCATTTT.

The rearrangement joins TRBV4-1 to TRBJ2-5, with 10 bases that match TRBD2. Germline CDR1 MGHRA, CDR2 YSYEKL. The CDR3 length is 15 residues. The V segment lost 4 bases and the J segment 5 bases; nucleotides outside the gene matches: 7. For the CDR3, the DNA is TGCGCCAGCAGCCCTCTAGCGGGAGTTGGGGAGACCCAGTACTTC. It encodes CASSPLAGVGETQYF.

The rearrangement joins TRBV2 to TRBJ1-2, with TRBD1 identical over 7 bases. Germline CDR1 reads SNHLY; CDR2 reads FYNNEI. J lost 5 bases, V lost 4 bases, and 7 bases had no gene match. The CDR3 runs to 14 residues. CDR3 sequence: CASSVAGGGYGYTF. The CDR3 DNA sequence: TGTGCCAGCAGTGTGGCAGGGGGTGGGTATGGCTACACCTTC.

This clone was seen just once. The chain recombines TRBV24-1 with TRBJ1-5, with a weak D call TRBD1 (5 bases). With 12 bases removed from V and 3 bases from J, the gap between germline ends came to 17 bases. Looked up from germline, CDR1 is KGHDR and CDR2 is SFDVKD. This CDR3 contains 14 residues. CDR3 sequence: CAEVGGEANQPQHF. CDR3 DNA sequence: TGTGCCGAAGTTGGGGGGGAGGCCAATCAGCCCCAGCATTTT.

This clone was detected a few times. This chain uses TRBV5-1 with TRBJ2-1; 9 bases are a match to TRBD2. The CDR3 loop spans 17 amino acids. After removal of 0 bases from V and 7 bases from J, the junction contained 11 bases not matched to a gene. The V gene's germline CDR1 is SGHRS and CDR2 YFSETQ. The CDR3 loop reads CASSLGTSANPRNEQFF. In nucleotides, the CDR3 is TGCGCCAGCAGCTTGGGGACTAGCGCTAACCCTAGGAATGAGCAGTTCTTC.